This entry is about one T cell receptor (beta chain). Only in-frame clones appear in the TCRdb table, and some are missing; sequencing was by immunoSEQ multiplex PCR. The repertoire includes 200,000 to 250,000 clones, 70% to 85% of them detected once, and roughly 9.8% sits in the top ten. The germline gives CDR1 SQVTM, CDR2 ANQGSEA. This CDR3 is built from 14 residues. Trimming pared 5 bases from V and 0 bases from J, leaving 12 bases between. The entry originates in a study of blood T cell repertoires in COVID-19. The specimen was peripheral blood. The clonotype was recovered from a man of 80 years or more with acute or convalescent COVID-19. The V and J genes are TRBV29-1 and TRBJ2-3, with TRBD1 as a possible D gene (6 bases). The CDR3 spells CSVSTGLSTDTQYF. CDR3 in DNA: TGCAGCGTTTCAACAGGGCTTAGCACAGATACGCAGTATTTT.